This T cell receptor beta chain is drawn from a study of identical twins. General study points: There was more out-of-frame TCR alpha sharing in monozygotic twins than models estimated.

Trimming removed 4 bases from V and 3 bases from J; junction bases left unmatched: 9. The CDR3 extends over 17 amino acids. CDR1 is SGHRS, CDR2 YFSETQ, per germline. Template switching created a universal primer site, and the cDNA included unique molecular identifiers. TCRdb re-derived calls from the 5' RACE reads in MiXCR, one entry per CDR3 protein. The sample lists 1,800,000 or so distinct CDR3 sequences; 25% to 35% were seen once. Healthy Caucasians, and only they, were the donors. A remark on this clonotype: Its target is unknown.

This TCR was sampled from a newborn girl in good health. Specimen: cord blood. V and J are TRBV5-1 and TRBJ2-1, with 11 bases lining up with TRBD2. CDR3 DNA: TGCGCCAGCAGCCTGGAGGGGACTAGCGGACACTACAATGAGCAGTTCTTC. Translating it yields CASSLEGTSGHYNEQFF.